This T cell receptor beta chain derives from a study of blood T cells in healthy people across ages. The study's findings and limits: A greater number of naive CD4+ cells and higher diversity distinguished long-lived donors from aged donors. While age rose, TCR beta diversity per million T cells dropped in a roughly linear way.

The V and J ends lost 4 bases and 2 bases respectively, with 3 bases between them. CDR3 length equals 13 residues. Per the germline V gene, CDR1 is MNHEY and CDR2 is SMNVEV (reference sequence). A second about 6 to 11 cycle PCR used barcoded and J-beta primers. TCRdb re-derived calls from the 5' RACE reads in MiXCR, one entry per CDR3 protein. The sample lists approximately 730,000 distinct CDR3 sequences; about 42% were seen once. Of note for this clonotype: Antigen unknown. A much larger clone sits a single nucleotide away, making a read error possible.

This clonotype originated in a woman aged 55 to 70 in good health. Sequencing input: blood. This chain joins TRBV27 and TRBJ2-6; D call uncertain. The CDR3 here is CASSYTGANVLTF. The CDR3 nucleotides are TGTGCCAGCAGTTACACTGGGGCCAACGTCCTGACTTTC.